This entry is about one T cell receptor (beta chain). Antigen specificity is unknown. The sample belongs to a study of T cells expressing NK-cell markers. The overall study: Seven of the eight sequenced donors were HCMV-seropositive; one was seronegative. Study findings and constraints: Dominant NKG2C+ clonotype frequencies of about 1.0-8% of CD8+ T cells were measured in about 6 donors. Topping the CD3+CD56-NKG2C+ fraction as well were these clonotypes, in four donors.

A 5'RACE template switching approach incorporating UMIs was used to make TCR beta cDNA. TCRdb re-called the 5' RACE reads; one entry per CDR3 protein, DNA not given. This repertoire comprises hundreds of thousands of distinct CDR3 sequences; its ten largest clones make up around 5.3%. Sequencing input: blood T cells: a sorted CD56 or NKG2C T cell subset, CD4+ or CD8+ T cells, or bulk PBMC T cells (not recorded which). This receptor was obtained from a man aged 18 to 69 in good health.

CDR3 sequence reads: CASSPGGQGELFF. The chain has TRBV5-6 and TRBJ2-2; as DNA is missing, the TRBD1 call by TCRdb cannot be tested. The CDR3 has 13 residues. The V gene's germline CDR1 is SGHDT and CDR2 YYEEEE.